Sequencing of this T cell receptor (beta chain) was carried out in a study of T cell changes during pregnancy in multiple sclerosis. Only in-frame clones appear in the TCRdb table, and some are missing; sequencing was by immunoSEQ multiplex PCR. The table includes 19,000 or so clones, over 70% detected once. This CDR3 is 15 amino acids long. The germline gives CDR1 SGDLS, CDR2 YYNGEE. V lost 0 bases, J lost 2 bases, and 2 bases stayed unmatched. The TCR was taken from a female donor in good health, enrolled as a control in a pregnancy study. The gene calls are TRBV9 and TRBJ2-7; 10 nucleotides match TRBD1. The sequences come from CD8+ T cells from peripheral blood mononuclear cells, collected after pregnancy. CDR3 DNA sequence: TGTGCCAGCAGCGTAGGAGGACAGGGGGCCTACGAGCAGTACTTC. Amino acids: CASSVGGQGAYEQYF.